A single sample is the source of the 23 T cell receptor beta chains below, sequenced in a study of PD-L1 blockade in urothelial cancer. Clones were read by immunoSEQ multiplex PCR, and TCRdb kept only the in-frame ones, dropping some. The table lists 43,000 or so clones, more than 75% of them singletons. Time point given: pretreatment peripheral blood. The sequencing used PBMCs, collected around atezolizumab (anti-PD-L1) treatment. Receptor source: a man aged 55-75 years with urothelial cancer.

Details on this clone: Sequence at one end of the junction differs from germline and may be a read error. The V and J genes are TRBV6-1 and TRBJ2-4; 11 bases line up with TRBD2. The CDR3 is 13 residues long. Germline CDR1 MNHNS, CDR2 SASEGT. Here the CDR3 reads CASSERGPTSGEF. CDR3 in DNA: TGTGCCAGCAGTGAAAGGGGGCCGACTAGCGGGGAGTTC.

This chain links TRBV7-8 with TRBJ1-5; 7 bases are shared with TRBD1. From germline, CDR1 is SGHVS and CDR2 FQNEAQ. Trimming cost V 1 base and J 1 base; bases outside gene matches: 4. The CDR3 length is 16 residues. In DNA form, the CDR3 reads TGTGCCAGCAGCTTAGGGAGGGGGCAGAGCAATCAGCCCCAGCATTTT. Its protein product is CASSLGRGQSNQPQHF.

The J gene is TRBJ1-5, the V gene TRBV28; no reliable D call. V lost 6 bases to trimming and J lost 2 bases, with 11 bases between them. This CDR3 has 14 amino acids. Per germline, CDR1 MDHEN and CDR2 SYDVKM. The CDR3 coding sequence is TGTGCCAGCAGCCTTTTCGGGGGCAATCAGCCCCAGCATTTT. It translates to CASSLFGGNQPQHF.

This chain links TRBV30 with TRBJ2-1; TRBD2 matches at 12 bases. The CDR3 contains 15 residues. Germline V gene lookup returns CDR1 GTSNPN and CDR2 SVGIG (reference sequence). Unmatched junction bases numbered 8, after V lost 1 base and J lost 10 bases. The CDR3 nucleotides read TGTGCCTGGAGTGCCGGGACTAGCGGGTTGGGGGAGCAGTTCTTC. It specifies CAWSAGTSGLGEQFF.

The genes are TRBV10-3 and TRBJ2-7; the D gene is possibly TRBD1 (5 bases). V was clipped by 2 bases and J by 5 bases, with 10 bases between them. Germline V gene data show CDR1 as ENHRY and CDR2 as SYGVKD. CDR3 size: 13 residues. As DNA, the CDR3 is TGTGCCATCAGTGAGCCAGACAGAAACGAGCAGTACTTC. Translated: CAISEPDRNEQYF.

The chain is built from TRBV25-1 and TRBJ2-7; a possible D gene is TRBD1 (6 bases). The CDR3 loop spans 15 amino acids. V was clipped by 1 base and J by 1 base, with 11 bases between them. Germline CDR1 is MGHDK and CDR2 is SYGVNS. The CDR3 sequence is CASSEWQGPSYEQYF. The CDR3 nucleotides are TGTGCCAGCAGTGAATGGCAGGGGCCATCCTACGAGCAGTACTTC.

The rearrangement links TRBV7-2 to TRBJ2-5; 10 bases are shared with TRBD1. Germline assignment: CDR1 SGHTA and CDR2 FQGNSA. The length of the CDR3 is 14 residues. V dropped 4 bases and J dropped 6; count of bases not matched to a gene: 5. The CDR3 spells CASSYDRGRKTQYF. In DNA form, the CDR3 reads TGTGCCAGCAGCTATGACAGGGGGCGGAAGACCCAGTACTTC. Full variable domain (remainder filled in from reference TRBV7-2 and TRBJ2-5): GAGVSQSPSNKVTEKGKDVELRCDPISGHTALYWYRQSLGQGLEFLIYFQGNSAPDKSGLPSDRFSAERTGGSVSTLTIQRTQQEDSAVYLCASSYDRGRKTQYFGPGTRLLVL.

The V and J genes are TRBV28 and TRBJ2-1; 8 bases are a match to TRBD2. Looked up from germline, CDR1 is MDHEN and CDR2 is SYDVKM. The CDR3 length is 15 residues. The V segment lost 5 bases and the J segment 8 bases; nucleotides outside the gene matches: 11. The CDR3 DNA reads as TGTGCCAGCAGTACACATAGCGGGACAAGAGATGAGCAGTTCTTC. Its protein product is CASSTHSGTRDEQFF. The whole variable domain, filled in from reference TRBV28 and TRBJ2-1, reads DVKVTQSSRYLVKRTGEKVFLECVQDMDHENMFWYRQDPGLGLRLIYFSYDVKMKEKGDIPEGYSVSREKKERFSLILESASTNQTSMYLCASSTHSGTRDEQFFGPGTRLTVL.

V and J are TRBV7-8 and TRBJ1-5, with 8 bases matching TRBD1. Germline values: CDR1 SGHVS, CDR2 FQNEAQ. After removal of 4 bases from V and 6 bases from J, the junction contained 5 bases not matched to a gene. The CDR3 is made up of 14 amino acids. CDR3 nucleotides: TGTGCCAGCAGCTCCGGGACAGGAGTTCAGCCCCAGCATTTT. It encodes CASSSGTGVQPQHF.

This clone was seen more than once but under ten times. This chain connects TRBV7-8 to TRBJ1-5; D gene uncertain. Germline-derived CDR1 and CDR2 are SGHVS and FQNEAQ. The ends were cut back, 3 bases at V and 3 bases at J, with 6 bases in the middle. This CDR3 has 13 amino acids. This CDR3 reads CASSLGLNQPQHF. CDR3 sequence (DNA): TGTGCCAGCAGCTTGGGCCTCAATCAGCCCCAGCATTTT. Filled out from reference TRBV7-8 and TRBJ1-5, the complete variable domain reads GAGVSQSPRYKVAKRGQDVALRCDPISGHVSLFWYQQALGQGPEFLTYFQNEAQLDKSGLPSDRFFAERPEGSVSTLKIQRTQQEDSAVYLCASSLGLNQPQHFGDGTRLSIL.

The chain is built from TRBV5-1 and TRBJ1-1; TRBD1 agrees at 10 bases. V was clipped by 7 bases and J by 10 bases; unmatched bases: 10. The CDR3 spans 13 residues. Germline values: CDR1 SGHRS, CDR2 YFSETQ. CDR3 sequence (DNA): TGCGCCAGCGGATTAGACAGGGGGCCAGGAGCTTTCTTT. Protein sequence: CASGLDRGPGAFF.

This sequence joins TRBV6-1 and TRBJ2-7; 7 nucleotides line up with TRBD1. V lost 7 bases to trimming and J lost 3 bases; unmatched junction nucleotides: 9. Germline assignment: CDR1 MNHNS and CDR2 SASEGT. The length of the CDR3 is 14 residues. CDR3 coding DNA: TGTGCCAGCAAAGGGACAGCTGCAGGCTACGAGCAGTACTTC. Protein: CASKGTAAGYEQYF.

This rearrangement joins TRBV10-3 to TRBJ1-1, with D possibly matching TRBD1 (5 bases). Germline lookup yields CDR1 ENHRY and CDR2 SYGVKD. Trimming took 5 bases from V and 0 from J, leaving 10 bases between them. The CDR3 is made up of 14 amino acids. CDR3 in amino acids: CAISTTGMNTEAFF. The CDR3 bases are TGTGCCATCAGTACTACAGGCATGAACACTGAAGCTTTCTTT.

This clone has more than one count but fewer than ten. The gene calls are TRBV4-1 and TRBJ1-1; the D gene is possibly TRBD1 (5 bases). Germline V lookup: CDR1 MGHRA, CDR2 YSYEKL. V lost 3 bases, J lost 5 bases, and 13 bases lay in between. The CDR3 is made up of 14 amino acids. CDR3: CASSHLGGGTEAFF. The CDR3 DNA sequence: TGCGCCAGCAGCCATTTGGGGGGAGGGACTGAAGCTTTCTTT.

This clone was seen only a few times. This chain joins TRBV19 and TRBJ2-1; TRBD1 matches 7 bases. This CDR3 is built from 15 residues. Germline CDR1 LNHDA, CDR2 SQIVND (reference sequence). The V gene end was trimmed by 5 bases and the J gene end by 5 bases; junction bases not matched to a gene: 9. This chain's CDR3 is CASSHDRVMNNEQFF. CDR3 DNA: TGTGCCAGTAGTCACGACAGGGTGATGAACAATGAGCAGTTCTTC.

The chain has TRBV19 and TRBJ2-4, with 9 bases aligning to TRBD1. CDR1 LNHDA and CDR2 SQIVND come from the germline V gene (reference sequence). This CDR3 spans 18 amino acids. After removal of 7 bases from V and 0 bases from J, the junction contained 13 bases not matched to a gene. CDR3 in DNA: TGTGCCAGTAATGAGGACAGGGGCCGGTGTCGAGCCAAAAACATTCAGTACTTC. Its protein product is CASNEDRGRCRAKNIQYF.

J is TRBJ2-1 and V is TRBV12-5; 7 bases are a match to TRBD2. The V gene end was trimmed by 2 bases and the J gene end by 9 bases; junction bases not matched to a gene: 19. CDR3 length equals 18 residues. Germline V gene data show CDR1 as LGHNT and CDR2 as FRNRAP. As DNA, the CDR3 is TGTGCTAGTGGTTTGAAAAAGGATGGGACTATCTCAATGGGTGAGCAGTTCTTC. Translated, it gives CASGLKKDGTISMGEQFF.

This clone was seen once. This sequence joins TRBV7-8 and TRBJ2-7; the D gene is possibly TRBD2 (5 bases). CDR3 size: 15 residues. Germline V lookup: CDR1 SGHVS, CDR2 FQNEAQ. The germline V and J ends were trimmed by 5 bases and 2 bases, with 16 bases remaining between them. The CDR3 DNA is TGTGCCAGCAGCCCAGGACTGACCTATCCCTACGAGCAGTACTTC. It encodes CASSPGLTYPYEQYF.

The chain carries TRBV5-1 and TRBJ2-7; weak D call: TRBD2 (5 bases). Per the germline V gene, CDR1 is SGHRS and CDR2 is YFSETQ. V lost 4 bases and J lost 3, with 11 bases in between. The CDR3 loop spans 13 amino acids. The CDR3 spells CASSPDSDYEQYF. The CDR3 bases are TGCGCCAGCAGCCCGGACTCGGACTACGAGCAGTACTTC.

V is TRBV4-2 and J is TRBJ2-1, with 15 bases matching TRBD2. The CDR3 sequence is 20 residues long. The ends lost 2 bases at V and 4 bases at J; junction bases unmatched: 12. CDR1 is LGHNA and CDR2 is YNFKEQ in the germline V gene. CDR3 sequence reads: CASSQNPGLAGGEGYNEQFF. The CDR3 DNA follows: TGTGCCAGCAGCCAAAACCCGGGACTAGCGGGGGGAGAGGGTTACAATGAGCAGTTCTTC.

V and J are TRBV7-2 and TRBJ1-3; no reliable D call. Deletions cut 5 bases from V and 2 bases from J, with 10 bases between. Germline values: CDR1 SGHTA, CDR2 FQGNSA. The CDR3 is made up of 14 amino acids. CDR3 nucleotides: TGTGCCAGCAGCCCCGAGGGCACTGGAAACACCATATATTTT. Protein: CASSPEGTGNTIYF.

Concerning this clone: Germline and junction disagree at one end, which may indicate a read error. The chain carries TRBV7-7 and TRBJ2-5; TRBD2 matches at 7 bases. This CDR3 contains 14 residues. CDR1 is SSHAT and CDR2 is FNYEAQ in the germline V gene (reference sequence). In DNA, the CDR3 is TGTGCTAGCAGCGGGTCGGGACTACAAGAGACCCAGTACTTC. This translates into CASSGSGLQETQYF.

This clone was seen once. The rearrangement uses TRBV5-6 and TRBJ1-2, with D maybe TRBD1 (6 bases). CDR1 and CDR2 (germline): SGHDT, YYEEEE. The CDR3 loop spans 12 amino acids. Between the trimmed V and J ends, which lost 5 bases and 10 bases, there was a span of 15 bases. The CDR3 protein is CASSLNRDAYTF. As DNA, the CDR3 is TGTGCCAGCAGTCTTAACAGGGATGCCTACACCTTC.